This TCR beta chain originates from a study of blood T cell repertoires in COVID-19. The CDR3 has 14 amino acids. Trimming stripped 3 bases from V and 0 bases from J, with 8 bases between. The germline V gene has CDR1 SGDLS and CDR2 YYNGEE. Data came from immunoSEQ multiplex PCR; TCRdb stores just in-frame clones and leaves some out. The top ten hold roughly 7.5% of the sample, which has approximately 22,000 clones, about nine tenths seen once. This chain connects TRBV9 to TRBJ2-3; the D gene is possibly TRBD2 (5 bases). This TCR was sampled from a man aged 70 or older with active COVID-19. Sequencing used peripheral blood. The CDR3: CASSGETSTDTQYF. Here the CDR3 DNA reads TGTGCCAGCAGCGGGGAGACTAGCACAGATACGCAGTATTTT.